Below are 9 T cell receptor beta chains sequenced from a single sample in a study of T-cell memory formation after mild COVID-19. TCRdb recomputed calls from the 5' RACE reads with MiXCR, one row per CDR3 protein. The sample carries roughly 450,000 distinct CDR3 sequences, about 20% recorded once. Source material: PBMCs or a T cell subset sorted from them (not recorded which). These receptors all stem from an adult woman who had mild COVID-19 (a few samples of this study predate the infection). Cell type and time point are not known.

This clonotype was found many times. V and J are TRBV19 and TRBJ2-7, with D perhaps matching TRBD1 (6 bases). Trimming took off 5 bases at V and 5 bases at J, with 10 bases between the two ends. Germline assignment: CDR1 LNHDA and CDR2 SQIVND (reference sequence). The CDR3 runs 12 residues. The CDR3: CASSLQGHEQYF. The CDR3 coding sequence is TGTGCCAGTAGTCTACAGGGTCACGAGCAGTACTTC.

This rearrangement joins TRBV4-1 to TRBJ1-2, with D uncertain. V was cut by 4 bases and J by 2 bases, with 11 bases left in between. Germline-derived CDR1 and CDR2 are MGHRA and YSYEKL. The CDR3 has 14 amino acids. For the CDR3, the DNA is TGCGCCAGCAGCCCAAGGGTGGGGAACTATGGCTACACCTTC. Residues: CASSPRVGNYGYTF.

This clonotype appeared a few times. The chain uses TRBV24-1 and TRBJ2-1; D not certain. V gave up 5 bases and J gave up 4 bases, with 8 bases separating them. CDR1 and CDR2 from the germline V gene are KGHDR and SFDVKD. The CDR3 consists of 13 residues. CDR3 region: CATSGETYNEQFF. The CDR3 bases are TGTGCCACCAGTGGCGAAACATACAATGAGCAGTTCTTC.

The CDR3 region is CASSEGPGQGIYGYTF. CDR3 DNA sequence: TGTGCCAGCAGTGAAGGACCGGGACAGGGGATCTATGGCTACACCTTC. J is TRBJ1-2 and V is TRBV25-1; TRBD1 matches at 10 bases. The V and J ends lost 2 bases and 4 bases, in that order; junction bases with no gene match: 7. Germline CDR1 and CDR2: MGHDK and SYGVNS. The CDR3 sequence is 16 residues long.

This clonotype turned up a few times. The chain combines TRBV7-9 with TRBJ1-1; possibly TRBD1 for D (6 bases). The germline gives CDR1 SEHNR, CDR2 FQNEAQ (reference sequence). The V and J ends lost 5 bases and 8 bases respectively, with 12 bases between them. The length of the CDR3 is 12 residues. CDR3 bases: TGTGCCAGCAGCCCAAGGACAGAGGAAGCTTTCTTT. Translation: CASSPRTEEAFF.

The chain joins TRBV15 to TRBJ2-3; no definite D call. The CDR3 runs 15 residues. In germline, CDR1 is LNHNV, CDR2 YYDKDF (reference sequence). Trimming took off 0 bases at V and 2 bases at J, with 9 bases between the two ends. The CDR3 spells CATSREAKPTDTQYF. CDR3 sequence (DNA): TGTGCCACCAGCAGAGAGGCAAAGCCCACAGATACGCAGTATTTT.

The chain recombines TRBV20-1 with TRBJ2-1; 7 nucleotides line up with TRBD2. Trimming cost V 4 bases and J 2 bases; bases outside gene matches: 8. The CDR3 has 15 residues. Germline CDR1 DFQATT, CDR2 SNEGSKA (reference sequence). The CDR3 is CSAMAGERTYNEQFF. As DNA, the CDR3 is TGCAGTGCTATGGCGGGAGAGCGTACCTACAATGAGCAGTTCTTC.

In its sample, this clonotype was seen a few times. The V and J genes are TRBV30 and TRBJ2-3; 8 bases fit TRBD2. With V trimmed by 4 bases and J by 7 bases, 16 bases remained unmatched. Germline lookup yields CDR1 GTSNPN and CDR2 SVGIG (reference sequence). This CDR3 is 16 amino acids long. CDR3 in DNA: TGTGCCTGGACTGGACTAGCCGTCCCTCCTGCTTATACGCAGTATTTT. Protein: CAWTGLAVPPAYTQYF.

This clonotype was recorded a few times. The V gene is TRBV5-5, the J gene TRBJ2-2; D not resolved. The germline gives CDR1 SGHKS, CDR2 YYEKEE (reference sequence). Between the trimmed V and J ends, which lost 2 bases and 0 bases, there was a span of 5 bases. This CDR3 has 14 residues. CDR3 sequence reads: CASSLRPNTGELFF. CDR3 DNA: TGTGCCAGCAGCTTAAGACCGAACACCGGGGAGCTGTTTTTT. Using reference TRBV5-5 and TRBJ2-2 for the parts outside the CDR3, the full variable domain is DAGVTQSPTHLIKTRGQQVTLRCSPISGHKSVSWYQQVLGQGPQFIFQYYEKEERGRGNFPDRFSARQFPNYSSELNVNALLLGDSALYLCASSLRPNTGELFFGEGSRLTVL.